The 20 T cell receptor beta chains given below trace back to one sample, sequenced in a study of EBV T-cell therapy then PD-1 blockade in nasopharyngeal carcinoma. Measured with immunoSEQ multiplex PCR; TCRdb has only the in-frame clones, and not every one. The table records 22,000 or so clones, 82% of them present only once. This sample's treatment: AdE1-LMPpoly-expanded autologous EBV-specific T-cell therapy followed by anti-PD-1 nivolumab. Their cognate antigens are unknown. Source: CD8+ T cells from blood, taken at day -245 from a patient whose treatment included autologous EBV-specific T cells and nivolumab. The receptors were sampled from a man aged 35 to 55 with nasopharyngeal carcinoma.

The genes are TRBV5-4 and TRBJ2-7, with no clear D. This CDR3 has 12 residues. Trimming cost V 1 base and J 5 bases, with 7 bases left between them. Germline loops: CDR1 SGHNT, CDR2 YYREEE (reference sequence). The CDR3 is CASSLSPNEQYF. DNA for the CDR3: TGTGCCAGCAGCTTGTCGCCTAACGAGCAGTACTTC.

V usage is TRBV20-1 and J usage is TRBJ2-7; no clear D. This CDR3 region has 11 residues. The germline gives CDR1 DFQATT, CDR2 SNEGSKA (reference sequence). The germline V and J ends were trimmed by 1 base and 4 bases, with 5 bases remaining between them. The chain's CDR3 is CSARVGYEQYF. Here the CDR3 DNA reads TGCAGTGCTAGAGTAGGGTACGAGCAGTACTTC.

This sequence joins TRBV2 and TRBJ2-7; 7 bases agree with TRBD2. V was clipped by 2 bases and J by 6 bases; unmatched bases: 7. Per germline, CDR1 SNHLY and CDR2 FYNNEI. The CDR3 has 14 residues. The DNA for the CDR3 is TGTGCCAGCAGTGAACGGGGGACTATTCGCGAGCAGTACTTC. Its protein is CASSERGTIREQYF.

The CDR3 region has the DNA TGTGCCAGCAGTTTGGGGGGGATCGATGAGCAGTTCTTC. This codes for CASSLGGIDEQFF. V and J are TRBV27 and TRBJ2-1; 7 bases agree with TRBD2. The CDR3 spans 13 residues. The germline gives CDR1 MNHEY, CDR2 SMNVEV (reference sequence). Trimming took 3 bases from V and 8 from J; bases not matched to a gene: 4.

V usage is TRBV7-8 and J usage is TRBJ2-5, with D hard to call. CDR3 length: 16 amino acids. Looked up from germline, CDR1 is SGHVS and CDR2 is FQNEAQ. Trimming cost V 5 bases and J 4 bases, with 20 bases left between them. The CDR3 loop is CASSPLAIPPPETQYF. DNA for the CDR3: TGTGCCAGCAGCCCCTTGGCCATACCGCCGCCAGAGACCCAGTACTTC.

The gene calls are TRBV7-8 and TRBJ2-7; 8 nucleotides line up with TRBD1. Germline-derived CDR1 and CDR2 are SGHVS and FQNEAQ. The CDR3 spans 15 residues. V lost 7 bases and J lost 6; bases outside the gene matches: 14. The CDR3 DNA reads TGTGCCAGCACCCAGGGGGCCAGTTGGGTAGGCGAGCAGTACTTC. This gives the protein CASTQGASWVGEQYF. Full variable domain (outside the CDR3, taken from reference TRBV7-8 and TRBJ2-7): GAGVSQSPRYKVAKRGQDVALRCDPISGHVSLFWYQQALGQGPEFLTYFQNEAQLDKSGLPSDRFFAERPEGSVSTLKIQRTQQEDSAVYLCASTQGASWVGEQYFGPGTRLTVT.

The chain recombines TRBV24-1 with TRBJ2-7, with 11 bases aligning to TRBD1. Trimming cost V 2 bases and J 2 bases; bases outside gene matches: 1. Germline values: CDR1 KGHDR, CDR2 SFDVKD. This CDR3 spans 15 amino acids. CDR3 sequence (DNA): TGTGCCACCAGTGATTCGGGACAGGGGGCCTACGAGCAGTACTTC. Its translation: CATSDSGQGAYEQYF.

V usage is TRBV15 and J usage is TRBJ2-7; D gene unclear. The germline V and J ends were trimmed by 0 bases and 4 bases, with 19 bases remaining between them. CDR3 length: 17 residues. CDR1 is LNHNV and CDR2 is YYDKDF in the germline V gene (reference sequence). CDR3 coding DNA: TGTGCCACCAGCAGAGATTTATCAACTAAGCCCCCTTACGAGCAGTACTTC. Protein: CATSRDLSTKPPYEQYF.

J is TRBJ1-1 and V is TRBV2, with D possibly matching TRBD1 (5 bases). Trimming took 8 bases from V and 5 from J, leaving 6 bases between them. The germline gives CDR1 SNHLY, CDR2 FYNNEI. The CDR3 sequence is 10 residues long. The CDR3 sequence is CASRGTEAFF. The CDR3 DNA follows: TGTGCCAGCCGGGGGACTGAAGCTTTCTTT.

The chain is built from TRBV5-1 and TRBJ1-3; no clear D. Germline V gene data show CDR1 as SGHRS and CDR2 as YFSETQ. The CDR3 totals 15 residues. Between the trimmed V and J ends, which lost 4 bases and 4 bases, there was a span of 15 bases. The DNA for the CDR3 is TGCGCCAGCAGCCTGGGTGTATCTCTGGGAAACACCATATATTTT. As protein: CASSLGVSLGNTIYF.

The V and J genes are TRBV6-4 and TRBJ2-3; D tentatively fits TRBD1 or TRBD2 (5 bases each). Germline CDR1 and CDR2: MRHNA and SNTAGT. The CDR3 is 14 residues long. Trimming cost V 3 bases and J 6 bases, with 13 bases left between them. The CDR3 DNA reads TGTGCCAGCAGTGAGGGTGGGGGTTCGGATACGCAGTATTTT. Its protein product is CASSEGGGSDTQYF.

The chain combines TRBV28 with TRBJ1-6; D not resolved. CDR1 MDHEN and CDR2 SYDVKM come from the germline V gene. The V end was cut by 6 bases, the J end by 4 bases, with 7 bases between. The CDR3 totals 13 residues. CDR3 sequence (DNA): TGTGCCAGCAGGGTTGGTTATAATTCACCCCTCCACTTT. Protein sequence: CASRVGYNSPLHF.

J is TRBJ1-2 and V is TRBV7-3; TRBD1 matches at 10 bases. The CDR3 spans 14 residues. Germline-derived CDR1 and CDR2 are SGHTA and FQGTGA. The junction had 1 base not matched to a gene; V was cut back by 0 bases and J by 6 bases. Written as DNA, the CDR3 is TGTGCCAGCAGCTTAACAGGACAGGGGGATGGCTACACCTTC. Its translation: CASSLTGQGDGYTF.

The table lists this clone with a few counts. The chain uses TRBV2 and TRBJ1-5, with a tentative D call TRBD1 (5 bases). Per the germline V gene, CDR1 is SNHLY and CDR2 is FYNNEI. V gave up 9 bases and J gave up 6 bases, with 15 bases separating them. This CDR3 has 13 residues. This CDR3 reads CARGPIGGQPQHF. The CDR3 DNA follows: TGTGCCAGGGGACCCATAGGCGGTCAGCCCCAGCATTTT.

The chain carries TRBV6-6 and TRBJ1-3; D unresolved. Germline values: CDR1 MNHNY, CDR2 SVGAGI (reference sequence). The CDR3 length is 15 residues. V lost 2 bases and J 2 bases, leaving 10 bases between the germline ends. CDR3 in amino acids: CASSYDGPTGNTIYF. The CDR3 DNA is TGTGCCAGCAGTTACGATGGCCCCACTGGAAACACCATATATTTT.

The count of this clone is one. The genes are TRBV5-1 and TRBJ2-5, with 10 positions matching TRBD2. J lost 0 bases, V lost 0 bases, and 11 bases had no gene match. The CDR3 consists of 19 residues. CDR1 is SGHRS and CDR2 is YFSETQ in the germline V gene. For the CDR3, the DNA is TGCGCCAGCAGCTTGGGATCAGCGGGACTAGCGCAGTACCAAGAGACCCAGTACTTC. Its translation: CASSLGSAGLAQYQETQYF.

This clone came up a few times. The rearrangement joins TRBV19 to TRBJ1-2, with a tentative D call TRBD1 (5 bases). The CDR3 contains 16 residues. V was shortened by 3 bases and J by 2 bases, with 16 bases between the two germline ends. Germline assignment: CDR1 LNHDA and CDR2 SQIVND (reference sequence). The CDR3 DNA is TGTGCCAGTAGTATTTCGTATGACAGTGGAAACTATGGCTACACCTTC. The encoded protein is CASSISYDSGNYGYTF.

The gene calls are TRBV3-1 (or the pseudogene TRBV3-2) and TRBJ2-3, with a possible D match to TRBD2 (7 bases). This CDR3 contains 18 residues. The ends were cut back, 0 bases at V and 2 bases at J, with 18 bases in the middle. CDR1 is LGHDT, CDR2 YNNKEL, per germline (reference sequence). This CDR3 is CASSQDSDGGPVTDTQYF. In DNA form, the CDR3 reads TGTGCCAGCAGCCAAGATAGCGACGGGGGGCCGGTCACAGATACGCAGTATTTT.

V gene TRBV11-1 combines with J gene TRBJ1-2; TRBD1 matches at 7 bases. The CDR3 is 14 residues long. V lost 4 bases and J lost 0; bases outside the gene matches: 2. The germline V gene has CDR1 SGHAT and CDR2 FQDESV (reference sequence). The CDR3 sequence is CASSSGQANYGYTF. The CDR3 coding sequence is TGTGCCAGCAGCTCAGGACAGGCTAACTATGGCTACACCTTC. The whole variable domain, filled in from reference TRBV11-1 and TRBJ1-2, reads EAEVAQSPRYKITEKSQAVAFWCDPISGHATLYWYRQILGQGPELLVQFQDESVVDDSQLPKDRFSAERLKGVDSTLKIQPAELGDSAMYLCASSSGQANYGYTFGSGTRLTVV.

With regard to this clone: This same CDR3 is encoded by further DNA sequences in the sample. V gene TRBV4-1 combines with J gene TRBJ2-5; 8 bases line up with TRBD2. V shed 5 bases and J 2 bases; nucleotides not matched to a gene: 13. Germline V gene lookup returns CDR1 MGHRA and CDR2 YSYEKL. The CDR3 runs to 17 residues. The CDR3 spells CASSFRGRGGRQETQYF. The CDR3 DNA follows: TGCGCCAGCAGCTTTAGGGGTCGGGGGGGCCGGCAAGAGACCCAGTACTTC.